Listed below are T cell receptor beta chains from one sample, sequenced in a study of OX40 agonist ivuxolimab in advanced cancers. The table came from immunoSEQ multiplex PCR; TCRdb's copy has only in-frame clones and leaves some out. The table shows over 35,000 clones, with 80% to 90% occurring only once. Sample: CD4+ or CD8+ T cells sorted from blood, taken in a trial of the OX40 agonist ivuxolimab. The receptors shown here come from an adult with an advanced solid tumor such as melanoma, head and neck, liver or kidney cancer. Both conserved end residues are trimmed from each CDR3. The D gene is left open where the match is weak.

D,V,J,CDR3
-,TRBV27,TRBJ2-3,ASSLYTTDTQY
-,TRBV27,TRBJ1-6,ASRDGQGNSPLH
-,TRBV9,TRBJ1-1,ASSFGSYTEAF
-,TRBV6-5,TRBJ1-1,ASSYFANTEAF
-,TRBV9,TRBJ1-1,ASSVAEVGTEAF
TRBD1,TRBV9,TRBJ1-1,ASTPGQGYIEAF
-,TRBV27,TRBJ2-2,ASTLAGTGELF
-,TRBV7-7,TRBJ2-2,ASSSEITGELF
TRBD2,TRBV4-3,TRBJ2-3,ASSQDKRESRTDTQY
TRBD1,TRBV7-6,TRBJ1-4,ASSLEGQPTNEKLF
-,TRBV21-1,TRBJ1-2,ASSTRST
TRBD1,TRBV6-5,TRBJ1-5,ASSATGSSNQPQH
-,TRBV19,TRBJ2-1,ASEGGGSSYNEQF
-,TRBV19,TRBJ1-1,ASSIGAEMNTEAF
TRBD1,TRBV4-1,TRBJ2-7,ASSRGQGTYEQY
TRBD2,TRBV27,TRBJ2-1,ASSFSRLAGYSYNEQF
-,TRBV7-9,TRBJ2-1,ASSLPYSVRNEQF
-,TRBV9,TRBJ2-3,ASRLTEPCTDTQY
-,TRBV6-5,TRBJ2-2,ASSRPVGELF
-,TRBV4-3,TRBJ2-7,ASSQDKGSYEQY
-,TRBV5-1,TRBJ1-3,ASSLAAPGNTIY
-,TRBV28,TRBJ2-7,ASSLDVGGSSSYEQY
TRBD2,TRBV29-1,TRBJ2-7,SVDGLAGEPYEQY
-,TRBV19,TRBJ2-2,ASSILVTGDTGELF
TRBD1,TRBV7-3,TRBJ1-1,ASSPDRVATEAF
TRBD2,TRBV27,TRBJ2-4,ASSLGTSGTAQY
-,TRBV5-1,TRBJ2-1,ASSLQGSSYNEQF